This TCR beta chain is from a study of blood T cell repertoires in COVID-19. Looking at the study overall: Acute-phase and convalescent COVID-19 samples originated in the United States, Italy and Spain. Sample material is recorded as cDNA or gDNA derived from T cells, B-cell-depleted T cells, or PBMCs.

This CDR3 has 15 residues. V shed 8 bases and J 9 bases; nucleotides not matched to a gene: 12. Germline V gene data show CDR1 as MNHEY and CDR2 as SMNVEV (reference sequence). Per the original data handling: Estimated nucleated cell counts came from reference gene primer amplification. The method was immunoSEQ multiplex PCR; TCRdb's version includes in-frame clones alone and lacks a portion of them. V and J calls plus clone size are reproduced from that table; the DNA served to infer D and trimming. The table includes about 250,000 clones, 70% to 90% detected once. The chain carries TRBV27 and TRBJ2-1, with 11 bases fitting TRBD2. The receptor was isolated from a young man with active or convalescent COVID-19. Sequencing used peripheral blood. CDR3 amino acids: CASAAISSGRIEQFF. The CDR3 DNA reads TGTGCCAGCGCCGCCATATCTAGCGGGAGGATTGAGCAGTTCTTC.